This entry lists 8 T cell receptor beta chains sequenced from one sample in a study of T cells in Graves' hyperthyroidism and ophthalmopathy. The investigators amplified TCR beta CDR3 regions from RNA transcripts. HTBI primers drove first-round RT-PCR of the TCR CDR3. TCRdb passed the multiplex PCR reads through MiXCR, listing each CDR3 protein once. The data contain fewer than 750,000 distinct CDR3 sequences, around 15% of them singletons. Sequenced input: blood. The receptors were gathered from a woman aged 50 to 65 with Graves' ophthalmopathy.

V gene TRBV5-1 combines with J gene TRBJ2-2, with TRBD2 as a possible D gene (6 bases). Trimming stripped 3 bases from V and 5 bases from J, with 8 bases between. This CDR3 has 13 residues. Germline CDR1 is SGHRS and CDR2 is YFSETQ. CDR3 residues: CASSSGLTGELFF. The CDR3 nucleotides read TGCGCCAGCAGCTCAGGACTAACCGGGGAGCTGTTTTTT.

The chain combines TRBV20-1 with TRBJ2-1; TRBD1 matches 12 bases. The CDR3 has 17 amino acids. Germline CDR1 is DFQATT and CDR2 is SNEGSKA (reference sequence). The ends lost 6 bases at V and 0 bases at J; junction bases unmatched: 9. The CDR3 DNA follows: TGCAGTGCAAGGGACAGGGGGCCCATTAGCTCCTACAATGAGCAGTTCTTC. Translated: CSARDRGPISSYNEQFF.

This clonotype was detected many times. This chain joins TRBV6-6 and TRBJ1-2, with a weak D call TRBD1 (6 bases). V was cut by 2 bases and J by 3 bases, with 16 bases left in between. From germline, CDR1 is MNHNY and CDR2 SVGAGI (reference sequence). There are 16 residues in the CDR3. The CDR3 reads CASSYAGGRGDYGYTF. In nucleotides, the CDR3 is TGTGCCAGCAGTTACGCCGGGGGGCGAGGGGACTATGGCTACACCTTC.

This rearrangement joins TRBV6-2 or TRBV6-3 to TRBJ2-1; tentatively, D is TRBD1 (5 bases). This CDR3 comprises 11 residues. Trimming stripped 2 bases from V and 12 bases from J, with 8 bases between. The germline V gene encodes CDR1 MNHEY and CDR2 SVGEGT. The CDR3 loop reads CASSYGAGQFF. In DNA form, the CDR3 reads TGTGCCAGCAGTTACGGGGCAGGGCAGTTCTTC.

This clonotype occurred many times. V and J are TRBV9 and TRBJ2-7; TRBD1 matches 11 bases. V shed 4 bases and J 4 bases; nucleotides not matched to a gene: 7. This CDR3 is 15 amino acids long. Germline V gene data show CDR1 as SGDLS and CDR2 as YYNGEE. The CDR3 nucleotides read TGTGCCAGCAGCCTAAGCGGGGACAGGGGGTACGAGCAGTACTTC. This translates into CASSLSGDRGYEQYF.

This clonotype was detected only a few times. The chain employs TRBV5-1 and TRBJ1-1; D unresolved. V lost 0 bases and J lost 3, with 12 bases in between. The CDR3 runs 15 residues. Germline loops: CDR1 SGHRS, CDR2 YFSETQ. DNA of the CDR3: TGCGCCAGCAGCTTGGCCTGGCATTCCGACACTGAAGCTTTCTTT. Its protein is CASSLAWHSDTEAFF. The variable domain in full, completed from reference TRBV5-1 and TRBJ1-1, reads KAGVTQTPRYLIKTRGQQVTLSCSPISGHRSVSWYQQTPGQGLQFLFEYFSETQRNKGNFPGRFSGRQFSNSRSEMNVSTLELGDSALYLCASSLAWHSDTEAFFGQGTRLTVV.

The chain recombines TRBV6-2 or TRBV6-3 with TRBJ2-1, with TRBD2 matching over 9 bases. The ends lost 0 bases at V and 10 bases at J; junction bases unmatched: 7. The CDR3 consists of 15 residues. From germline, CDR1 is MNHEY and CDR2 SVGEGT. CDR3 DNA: TGTGCCAGCAGTTACTCGAAACTAGCGGGTCGAGAGCAGTTCTTC. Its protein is CASSYSKLAGREQFF.

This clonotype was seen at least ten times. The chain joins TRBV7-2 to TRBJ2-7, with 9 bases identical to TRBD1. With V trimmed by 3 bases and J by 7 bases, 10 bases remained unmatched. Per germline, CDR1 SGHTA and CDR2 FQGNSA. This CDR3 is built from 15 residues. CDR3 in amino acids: CASSFQTGGSFEQYF. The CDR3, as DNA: TGTGCCAGCAGCTTTCAGACAGGGGGATCTTTTGAGCAGTACTTC.